This TCR beta chain was identified in a study of blood T cells in healthy people across ages. A second PCR, run for about 6 to 12 cycles, used a sample-barcoded 5' primer plus a J-beta primer mix. TCRdb re-called the 5' RACE reads with MiXCR, one entry per CDR3 protein. The table lists about 640,000 distinct CDR3 sequences, roughly 50% of them singletons. Germline values: CDR1 SGHDN, CDR2 FVKESK. CDR3 length: 15 amino acids. The clonotype comes from a man in his 60s in good health. Specimen: blood. The V and J genes are TRBV14 and TRBJ2-1; 7 bases match TRBD1. TRBJ2-7 explains the end of the DNA better; the J call may be wrong. The CDR3 protein is CASSPRTGSYNEQYF. CDR3 DNA: TGTGCCAGCAGCCCACGGACAGGTTCCTACAATGAGCAGTACTTC.